This paragraph covers one T cell receptor beta chain sequence. What it binds is unknown. The record originates from a study of T cell responses to AZD1222 COVID-19 vaccine. Study results and limitations: No day 14 peak samples; only post-peak repertoires were characterized.

V lost 5 bases and J 1 base, leaving 11 bases between the germline ends. In germline, CDR1 is SGHVS, CDR2 FNYEAQ. The CDR3 runs to 14 residues. The method was immunoSEQ multiplex PCR; TCRdb's version includes in-frame clones alone and lacks a portion of them. The top ten clones hold under 6% of a sample with 150,000 to 200,000 clones, roughly 94% of them seen once. This clonotype was obtained from an adult who received the AZD1222 COVID-19 vaccine. The sample was peripheral blood, taken 28 days after the second AZD1222 dose. The chain joins TRBV7-6 to TRBJ1-1; D unresolved. The CDR3 here is CASSPRQKNTEAFF. CDR3 nucleotide sequence: TGTGCCAGCAGCCCCCGACAAAAGAACACTGAAGCTTTCTTT.